This T cell receptor beta chain was identified in a study of T cells after yellow fever vaccination. This clonotype has only a few counts. Universal primer sites and UMIs were introduced during 5'RACE template-switching synthesis of TCR cDNA. Each CDR3 protein is one row after TCRdb ran MiXCR on the 5' RACE reads. The table has about 160,000 distinct CDR3 sequences, around 9.7% seen once. This CDR3 region has 13 residues. Germline V gene lookup returns CDR1 MNHEY and CDR2 SMNVEV (reference sequence). The V gene end was trimmed by 11 bases and the J gene end by 1 base; junction bases not matched to a gene: 3.

The chain links TRBV27 to TRBJ2-2; 8 bases align to TRBD1. The sample in question was CD8+ T cells sorted from PBMCs, obtained 45 days after the yellow fever booster vaccination. The TCR sequence derives from a man in his late teens or twenties who received the YFV17D yellow fever vaccine. The CDR3: CAARGRNTGELFF. In DNA, the CDR3 is TGTGCCGCCAGGGGGCGGAACACCGGGGAGCTGTTTTTT.